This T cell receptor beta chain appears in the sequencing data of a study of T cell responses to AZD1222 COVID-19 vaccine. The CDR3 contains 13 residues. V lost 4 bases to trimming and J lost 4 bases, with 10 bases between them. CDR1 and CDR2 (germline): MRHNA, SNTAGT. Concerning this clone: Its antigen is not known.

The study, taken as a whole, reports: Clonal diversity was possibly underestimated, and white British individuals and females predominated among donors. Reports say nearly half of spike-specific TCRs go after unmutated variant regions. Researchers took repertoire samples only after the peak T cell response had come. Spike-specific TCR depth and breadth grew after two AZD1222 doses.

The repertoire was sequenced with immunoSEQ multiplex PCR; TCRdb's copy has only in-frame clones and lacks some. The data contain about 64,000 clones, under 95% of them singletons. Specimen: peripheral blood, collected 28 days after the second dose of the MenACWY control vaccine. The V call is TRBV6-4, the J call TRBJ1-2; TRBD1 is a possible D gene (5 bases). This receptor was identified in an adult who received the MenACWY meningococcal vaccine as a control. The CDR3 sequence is CASSVGDPYGYTF. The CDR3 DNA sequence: TGTGCCAGCAGTGTAGGGGATCCCTATGGCTACACCTTC.